This TCR beta chain was documented in a study of shared T cell receptors in the human thymus. Sequenced by immunoSEQ multiplex PCR; TCRdb stores in-frame clones only, minus some. The repertoire includes 55,000 to 75,000 clones, roughly 96% of them detected once, and less than 0.04% sits in the top ten. Germline V gene lookup returns CDR1 MNHEY and CDR2 SMNVEV (reference sequence). The V and J ends lost 2 bases and 1 base, in that order; junction bases with no gene match: 1. The CDR3 has 15 residues. The sample was thymocytes. The V gene is TRBV27, the J gene TRBJ1-4, with 7 bases aligning to TRBD1. The sequence was obtained from a human donor. CDR3 DNA sequence: TGTGCCAGCAGTTTAAGACAGGGAACTAATGAAAAACTGTTTTTT. The encoded protein is CASSLRQGTNEKLFF. Using reference TRBV27 and TRBJ1-4 for the parts outside the CDR3, the full variable domain is EAQVTQNPRYLITVTGKKLTVTCSQNMNHEYMSWYRQDPGLGLRQIYYSMNVEVTDKGDVPEGYKVSRKEKRNFPLILESPSPNQTSLYFCASSLRQGTNEKLFFGSGTQLSVL.